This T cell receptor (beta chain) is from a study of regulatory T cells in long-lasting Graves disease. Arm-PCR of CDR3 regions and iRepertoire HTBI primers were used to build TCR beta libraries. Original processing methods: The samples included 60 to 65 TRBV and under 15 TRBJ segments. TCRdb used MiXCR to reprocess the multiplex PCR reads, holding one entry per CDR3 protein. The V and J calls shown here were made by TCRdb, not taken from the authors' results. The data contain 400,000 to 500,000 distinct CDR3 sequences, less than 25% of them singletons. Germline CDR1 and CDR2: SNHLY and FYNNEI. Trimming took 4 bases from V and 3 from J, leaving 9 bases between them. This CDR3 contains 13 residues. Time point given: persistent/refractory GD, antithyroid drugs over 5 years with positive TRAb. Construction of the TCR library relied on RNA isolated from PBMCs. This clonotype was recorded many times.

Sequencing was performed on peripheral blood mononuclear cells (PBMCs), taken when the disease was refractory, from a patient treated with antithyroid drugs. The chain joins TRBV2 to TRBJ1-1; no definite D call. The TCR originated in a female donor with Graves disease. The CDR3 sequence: CASSGQQYTEAFF. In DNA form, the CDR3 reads TGTGCCAGCAGTGGCCAACAGTACACTGAAGCTTTCTTT.